Listed here are 16 T cell receptor beta chains from one sample, sequenced in a study of CD8 T cells in Susac syndrome. RNA totalling about 0.5 to 1 ug underwent reverse transcription with random hexamers. A single record per CDR3 protein comes from TCRdb applying MiXCR to the immunoSEQ multiplex PCR reads. Here the sample spans tens of thousands of distinct CDR3 sequences, roughly 94% being singletons. Sequencing used CD4+ T cells from PBMCs. The receptors stem from a human donor with Susac syndrome.

The J gene is TRBJ1-5, the V gene TRBV28; TRBD1 matches 9 bases. CDR1 and CDR2 (germline): MDHEN, SYDVKM. The CDR3 length is 15 residues. V lost 5 bases to trimming and J lost 7 bases; unmatched junction nucleotides: 9. DNA of the CDR3: TGTGCCAGCAGTCTGGGACAGGGATTAGGGCAGCCCCAGCATTTT. Protein: CASSLGQGLGQPQHF.

The V call is TRBV30, the J call TRBJ1-1; possible D gene TRBD1, 5 bases. Deletions cut 4 bases from V and 1 base from J, with 19 bases between. The CDR3 has 16 amino acids. The germline V gene has CDR1 GTSNPN and CDR2 SVGIG (reference sequence). The CDR3 bases are TGTGCCTGGACACACCCGAATACAGGATCGAACACTGAAGCTTTCTTT. Translated: CAWTHPNTGSNTEAFF.

The chain links TRBV29-1 to TRBJ1-1; maybe TRBD1 (5 bases). V lost 6 bases and J lost 0, with 11 bases in between. Germline V CDR1 and CDR2: SQVTM, ANQGSEA. The CDR3 is made up of 13 amino acids. CDR3 sequence: CSVSGLMNTEAFF. CDR3 in DNA: TGCAGCGTGTCAGGGCTCATGAACACTGAAGCTTTCTTT.

This chain links TRBV29-1 with TRBJ2-3; 8 bases fit TRBD2. Germline V gene lookup returns CDR1 SQVTM and CDR2 ANQGSEA. The J segment lost 0 bases and the V segment lost 3 bases, leaving 5 bases of the junction unmatched. The CDR3 has 15 amino acids. CDR3 bases: TGCAGCGTTGACCAAGCGGGGGCTAGCACAGATACGCAGTATTTT. It yields the protein CSVDQAGASTDTQYF.

The genes are TRBV27 and TRBJ1-4; D not resolved. CDR1 and CDR2 (germline): MNHEY, SMNVEV (reference sequence). The ends were cut back, 4 bases at V and 6 bases at J, with 6 bases in the middle. The CDR3 runs 12 residues. The CDR3 DNA sequence: TGTGCCAGCAGTTCCTTAGATGAAAAACTGTTTTTT. Encoded protein: CASSSLDEKLFF.

Only one count was recorded for this clonotype. The chain couples TRBV7-8 to TRBJ2-3; 10 bases map to TRBD2. Germline V gives CDR1 SGHVS, CDR2 FQNEAQ. V trimming: 5 bases; J trimming: 0 bases; junction bases outside the gene matches: 17. CDR3 length equals 20 residues. CDR3 protein: CASSTLLAGVLISSTDTQYF. Here the CDR3 DNA reads TGTGCCAGCAGCACCTTGCTAGCGGGGGTCCTAATATCTAGCACAGATACGCAGTATTTT.

The rearrangement joins TRBV2 to TRBJ1-3; D unresolved. The CDR3 totals 13 residues. The V gene lost 8 bases and the J gene lost 4 bases, with 12 bases spanning the gap. In germline, CDR1 is SNHLY, CDR2 FYNNEI. CDR3 nucleotides: TGTGCCAGCCGCCCAGGCCTCGGAAACACCATATATTTT. It codes for CASRPGLGNTIYF.

J is TRBJ1-2 and V is TRBV2; a weak D match, TRBD1 (5 bases). The CDR3 is made up of 14 amino acids. The germline V and J ends were trimmed by 4 bases and 4 bases, with 13 bases remaining between them. Germline assignment: CDR1 SNHLY and CDR2 FYNNEI. The CDR3 sequence is CASSGGLGVYGYTF. CDR3 DNA: TGTGCCAGCAGTGGCGGTTTGGGGGTCTATGGCTACACCTTC.

CDR3 nucleotide sequence: TGCAGTGCTTGTCCTTTCCCAACAGGAGAGACCCAGTACTTC. It translates to CSACPFPTGETQYF. This chain joins TRBV20-1 and TRBJ2-5, with D possibly being TRBD1 (5 bases). Germline V gene sequence: CDR1 DFQATT, CDR2 SNEGSKA (reference sequence). The V end was cut by 5 bases, the J end by 4 bases, with 17 bases between. CDR3 length: 14 residues.

The rearrangement uses TRBV27 and TRBJ2-5; 7 bases are a match to TRBD2. The length of the CDR3 is 14 residues. Germline V gene lookup returns CDR1 MNHEY and CDR2 SMNVEV (reference sequence). V lost 3 bases to trimming and J lost 5 bases; unmatched junction nucleotides: 6. CDR3 nucleotides: TGTGCCAGCAGTTTGCTCGGACTAGTGGAGACCCAGTACTTC. It specifies CASSLLGLVETQYF.

The chain joins TRBV27 to TRBJ1-5; no reliable D call. Germline V lookup: CDR1 MNHEY, CDR2 SMNVEV (reference sequence). This CDR3 is built from 14 residues. The V and J ends lost 4 bases and 4 bases respectively, with 11 bases between them. The CDR3 DNA reads as TGTGCCAGCAGTTCCCCAGGCCGTAATCAGCCCCAGCATTTT. Protein sequence: CASSSPGRNQPQHF.

This clonotype was observed a few times. The rearrangement uses TRBV12-3 or TRBV12-4 and TRBJ1-5, with no clear D. This CDR3 spans 12 amino acids. V was cut by 5 bases and J by 0 bases, with 2 bases left in between. Here the CDR3 reads CASSHSNQPQHF. The CDR3 region has the DNA TGTGCCAGCAGTCATAGCAATCAGCCCCAGCATTTT.

This chain uses TRBV11-2 with TRBJ2-7; no definite D call. This CDR3 is 12 amino acids long. V gave up 5 bases and J gave up 4 bases, with 9 bases separating them. Germline lookup yields CDR1 SGHAT and CDR2 FQNNGV. The CDR3 spells CASSRTEYEQYF. CDR3 sequence (DNA): TGTGCCAGCAGCCGAACAGAGTACGAGCAGTACTTC.

V and J are TRBV6-2 or TRBV6-3 and TRBJ2-7; the match to TRBD1 covers 8 bases. The germline gives CDR1 MNHEY, CDR2 SVGEGT. The ends lost 6 bases at V and 2 bases at J; junction bases unmatched: 6. CDR3 size: 14 residues. CDR3 sequence (DNA): TGTGCCAGCAGGAGGACAGGGAGCACCTACGAGCAGTACTTC. This codes for CASRRTGSTYEQYF.

V is TRBV12-3 or TRBV12-4 and J is TRBJ1-2; 9 bases are a match to TRBD1. The CDR3 is made up of 14 amino acids. The V and J ends lost 5 bases and 7 bases, in that order; junction bases with no gene match: 8. CDR3 sequence: CASSTGQGTGGYTF. For the CDR3, the DNA is TGTGCCAGCAGTACCGGACAGGGGACGGGTGGCTACACCTTC.

The rearrangement links TRBV7-9 to TRBJ2-3; 7 bases are shared with TRBD2. Germline V CDR1 and CDR2: SEHNR, FQNEAQ (reference sequence). J was trimmed by 0 bases and V by 4 bases; bases with no gene match: 4. CDR3 length equals 15 residues. Written as DNA, the CDR3 is TGTGCCAGCAGCTCAGCGGGGTCTAGCACAGATACGCAGTATTTT. This sequence encodes CASSSAGSSTDTQYF.